This TCR beta chain is drawn from a study of T cell repertoires in cytomegalovirus infection. This clonotype was observed at least ten times. The ends lost 5 bases at V and 7 bases at J; junction bases unmatched: 4. The CDR3 has 13 residues. Germline CDR1 SGHTA, CDR2 FQGNSA. TCRdb re-called the reads with MiXCR, one entry per CDR3 protein. The sample shows around 270,000 distinct CDR3 sequences, roughly 9% of them seen only once. The receptor's source is a human donor in good health (CMV status not recorded). Some clones in this sample may be carry-over from other donors' samples. The source material was PBMCs. The V and J genes are TRBV7-2 and TRBJ2-7; TRBD2 matches at 11 bases. The chain's CDR3 is CASSISGGVEQYF. CDR3 nucleotide sequence: TGTGCCAGCAGCATTAGCGGGGGGGTTGAGCAGTACTTC. Combining the CDR3 with reference TRBV7-2 and TRBJ2-7 gives the whole variable domain GAGVSQSPSNKVTEKGKDVELRCDPISGHTALYWYRQSLGQGLEFLIYFQGNSAPDKSGLPSDRFSAERTGGSVSTLTIQRTQQEDSAVYLCASSISGGVEQYFGPGTRLTVT.